This T cell receptor beta chain emerged from a study of response to subunit inactivated influenza vaccine. This CDR3 has 11 residues. Germline CDR1 and CDR2: SGHTS and YDEGEE. Deletions cut 2 bases from V and 10 bases from J, with 7 bases between. TCRdb fed the RT-PCR reads into MiXCR, producing one record per CDR3 protein. The table lists about 540,000 distinct CDR3 sequences, under 30% of them singletons. The same data also went into a second study, on T cells expressing NK-cell markers. As that report states: 5'RACE template switching with UMIs generated TCR beta cDNA. Sequencing covered eight donors, seven HCMV-seropositive and one seronegative. The share of CD8+ T cells held by dominant NKG2C+ clonotypes was about 1.0-7.5% in several donors. Several donors showed these clonotypes also leading the CD3+CD56-NKG2C+ fraction.

The chain is built from TRBV5-8 and TRBJ2-1; no reliable D call. The sequenced sample was CD4+ T cells sorted from PBMCs, obtained roughly 12 days after vaccination. The sequence was collected from a man aged 50 to 60 who received an inactivated influenza vaccine. CDR3 sequence (DNA): TGTGCCAGCAGCTTTCGCCAGGAGCAGTTCTTC. As protein: CASSFRQEQFF. Based on the CDR3 plus reference TRBV5-8 and TRBJ2-1, the full variable domain is EAGVTQSPTHLIKTRGQQATLRCSPISGHTSVYWYQQALGLGLQFLLWYDEGEERNRGNFPPRFSGRQFPNYSSELNVNALELEDSALYLCASSFRQEQFFGPGTRLTVL.